A selection of T cell receptor beta chains follows, all from one sample in a study of sequential checkpoint blockade in melanoma. This table comes from immunoSEQ multiplex PCR, and its TCRdb copy is limited to in-frame clones, with some not included. The sample yields under 15,000 clones, around a fifth seen once. This specimen was tumor tissue (inferred from file names), taken from a patient given nivolumab and ipilimumab in sequence. The receptors derive from a human donor with melanoma. Each CDR3 is given with its conserved first and last residue. D genes are given only for firm matches. Not every row has a clone size; where given, it reads once, few, many or a size class.

CDR3nt,CDR3aa,abundance,len,v_gene,d_gene,j_gene
TGTGCCAGCAGCCCCAAGGAGGTTAGCATTTCCTACGAGCAGTACTTC,CASSPKEVSISYEQYF,many,16,TRBV9,.,TRBJ2-7
TGTGCCAGTAGTATAGTACTCCGGGGTAGCACAGATACGCAGTATTTT,CASSIVLRGSTDTQYF,few,16,TRBV19,.,TRBJ2-3
TGTGCCATCAGTGAGTCAGACAGAGACTTTGGAGAGACCCAGTACTTC,CAISESDRDFGETQYF,medium-sized,16,TRBV10-3,.,TRBJ2-5
TGTGCCAGTAGTATGAACCGCGGGACGTTTTTTATTGGCAATCAGCCCCAGCATTTT,CASSMNRGTFFIGNQPQHF,.,19,TRBV19,.,TRBJ1-5
TGTGCCAGCAGCTTAGAGGGACGCGGTATTTACGAGCAGTACTTC,CASSLEGRGIYEQYF,.,15,TRBV11-3,.,TRBJ2-7
TGTGCCAGCAGCTTAGATTTGGCGCTAGCGGGAGGAATGACGTACGAGCAGTACTTC,CASSLDLALAGGMTYEQYF,many,19,TRBV11-3,TRBD2,TRBJ2-7
TGTGCCAGCTCACCTAGAGGACCTGGCCCCTACGAGCAGTACTTC,CASSPRGPGPYEQYF,.,15,TRBV18,.,TRBJ2-7
TGTGCCAGCAGTTTGGTCGGCCCAAGCAATCAGCCCCAGCATTTT,CASSLVGPSNQPQHF,few,15,TRBV6-8,.,TRBJ1-5
TGTGCCAGCAGCCACGTAGAAGGGCAAGAAGGTGAAAAACTGTTTTTT,CASSHVEGQEGEKLFF,few,16,TRBV11-3,.,TRBJ1-4
TGCGCCAGCAGCCCGACTAGCGCCGGGGAGCTGTTTTTT,CASSPTSAGELFF,.,13,TRBV4-1,TRBD2,TRBJ2-2
TGTGCCAGCAGTTACTCGGGGTACGGCTACACCTTC,CASSYSGYGYTF,many,12,TRBV6-8,.,TRBJ1-2
TGTGCCAGCAGGCTACAGGGCCTCCTGGCGGAGCAGTACTTC,CASRLQGLLAEQYF,.,14,TRBV6-8,.,TRBJ2-7
TGTGCCAGCAGCTTGGGGGACGGCACGAACACTGAAGCTTTCTTT,CASSLGDGTNTEAFF,medium-sized,15,TRBV11-3,.,TRBJ1-1
TGTGCCAGCAGTGGAGGGACTAGCGGGTACGAGCAGTACTTC,CASSGGTSGYEQYF,.,14,TRBV6-8,TRBD2,TRBJ2-7
TGTGCTAGCACCAAGACAATCACGGGCACCGGGGAGCTGTTTTTT,CASTKTITGTGELFF,medium-sized,15,TRBV12-2,.,TRBJ2-2
TGTGCCAGCAGGAATTACAGGATACAGGGAACTAATGAAAAACTGTTTTTT,CASRNYRIQGTNEKLFF,few,17,TRBV6-8,.,TRBJ1-4
TGTGCCAGCCACGCACGCCGGGACAGTCAACCCAATCAGCCCCAGCATTTT,CASHARRDSQPNQPQHF,.,17,TRBV19,TRBD1,TRBJ1-5
TGTGCCAGCAGTTTAGGGCAGGGAGGAGAAAAACTGTTTTTT,CASSLGQGGEKLFF,few,14,TRBV28,.,TRBJ1-4
TGTGCCAGCACGCTAACCGGGACCAACTCCTACGAGCAGTACTTC,CASTLTGTNSYEQYF,few,15,TRBV28,.,TRBJ2-7
TGTGCCAGCAGTTACTCGAAGAGCAGGGCTGAAGCTTTCTTT,CASSYSKSRAEAFF,few,14,TRBV6-8,.,TRBJ1-1
TGTGCCAGCACTTTGGGGGCGGGAAGCAATCAGCCCCAGCATTTT,CASTLGAGSNQPQHF,many,15,TRBV6-8,.,TRBJ1-5
TGTGCCATCAGTGAGGTCCGAGGCCGCCCCATGAACACTGAAGCTTTCTTT,CAISEVRGRPMNTEAFF,few,17,TRBV10-3,.,TRBJ1-1
TGTGCCAGCTGGGACAGGGCCATCACCGGGGAGCTGTTTTTT,CASWDRAITGELFF,few,14,TRBV9,TRBD1,TRBJ2-2
TGCGCCACCACTGGGAGGGATTCACCCCTCCACTTT,CATTGRDSPLHF,.,12,TRBV10-2,.,TRBJ1-6
TGTGCCAGCAGAAGGGCATGGGACTCCTACGAGCAGTACTTC,CASRRAWDSYEQYF,.,14,TRBV6-8,.,TRBJ2-7
TGCGCCAGCAGCCGCGGGACAGGGGAGGAAGGCTACACCTTC,CASSRGTGEEGYTF,once,14,TRBV5-1,TRBD1,TRBJ1-2
TGTGCCAGCAGTTCAGCCGGGACAGCTGGGTATGGCTACACCTTC,CASSSAGTAGYGYTF,.,15,TRBV28,TRBD1,TRBJ1-2
TGTGCTAGCTCAGGAGCCCTAGGTTCACCCCTCCACTTT,CASSGALGSPLHF,once,13,TRBV12-5,.,TRBJ1-6
TGTGCCAGCAGTTCCCTTTTTCAGGGGGGATACAATGAGCAGTTCTTC,CASSSLFQGGYNEQFF,few,16,TRBV6-8,.,TRBJ2-1
TGTGCCAGCAGTTACTCGCGTCCCCCCAATGGAATCTTC,CASSYSRPPNGIF,few,13,TRBV6-8,.,TRBJ2-1
TGTGCCAGCAGTGAAAGCTACAGGGGTAAAGGGTCACCCCTCCACTTT,CASSESYRGKGSPLHF,few,16,TRBV2,TRBD1,TRBJ1-6
TGTGCCAGCAGCTTATTGGTGGACAATGAGCAGTTCTTC,CASSLLVDNEQFF,.,13,TRBV7-1,.,TRBJ2-1
TGTGCCAGCAGTGAGGGTAGGGGCACAGATACGCAGTATTTT,CASSEGRGTDTQYF,few,14,TRBV6-8,.,TRBJ2-3
TGTGCCAGCAGCCCCCTACGGGGACGAGCTGACTATGGCTACACCTTC,CASSPLRGRADYGYTF,many,16,TRBV11-3,.,TRBJ1-2
TGTGCCAGCAGTCCCCAGGGTTACAATGAGCAGTTCTTC,CASSPQGYNEQFF,medium-sized,13,TRBV6-8,.,TRBJ2-1
TGTGCCACCAGCAGAGATCCTACAGGCGCTGAAGCTTTCTTT,CATSRDPTGAEAFF,few,14,TRBV15,.,TRBJ1-1
TGTGCCAGCAACGGGGGGGCCAGAGAGACCCAGTACTTC,CASNGGARETQYF,.,13,TRBV9,TRBD2,TRBJ2-5
TGTGCCAGCAGCTTAGAAGCGGGAGATACCGGAACGCAGTATTTT,CASSLEAGDTGTQYF,.,15,TRBV11-3,TRBD2,TRBJ2-3
TGTGCCACCAGCCTCACCGGACAGCCTACTAACTATGGCTACACCTTC,CATSLTGQPTNYGYTF,few,16,TRBV15,.,TRBJ1-2
TGTGCCAGCAGTCTGGGGACTAGCTACTACGAGCAGTACTTC,CASSLGTSYYEQYF,.,14,TRBV6-8,TRBD2,TRBJ2-7
TGTGCCAGCGAAACCGGACAGGGTAAAGAGACCCAGTACTTC,CASETGQGKETQYF,few,14,TRBV12-5,TRBD1,TRBJ2-5
TGTGCCAGCAGTTTTGGGGGGCTCGGTCAGCCCCAGCATTTT,CASSFGGLGQPQHF,few,14,TRBV28,.,TRBJ1-5
TGTGCCAGCGGCGACGGGGCGGGGGACACTGAAGCTTTCTTT,CASGDGAGDTEAFF,.,14,TRBV11-3,.,TRBJ1-1
TGTGCCAGCAGCCGCCGACAGGGAAACATTCAGTACTTC,CASSRRQGNIQYF,medium-sized,13,TRBV9,TRBD1,TRBJ2-4
TGTGCCAGCAGACTCGGGACAGGGGTAGGGACCGGGGAGCTGTTTTTT,CASRLGTGVGTGELFF,few,16,TRBV11-3,TRBD1,TRBJ2-2
TGTGCCAGCACCTTCCGCGGTTTCGAAGAGACCCAGTACTTC,CASTFRGFEETQYF,.,14,TRBV6-8,.,TRBJ2-5
TGTGCCACCAGCAGGGCAGATAATACCTACGAGCAGTACTTC,CATSRADNTYEQYF,.,14,TRBV15,.,TRBJ2-7
TGTGCCAGCAGTTACTCCCGATACGCAACTAATGAAAAACTGTTTTTT,CASSYSRYATNEKLFF,.,16,TRBV6-8,.,TRBJ1-4
TGTGCCAGCAGCGTAGAGGCGGGGGTAGGCTACACCTTC,CASSVEAGVGYTF,.,13,TRBV9,.,TRBJ1-2
TGTGCCAGCAGCGTAGCGACACCGGGAAGCATGCCTGGGGCCAACGTCCTGACTTTC,CASSVATPGSMPGANVLTF,.,19,TRBV9,.,TRBJ2-6
TGTGCCAGCAGCCAAGGTCGACAGGGAAGGACGCTGTTTTTT,CASSQGRQGRTLFF,.,14,TRBV14,TRBD1,TRBJ2-2